The 16 T cell receptor beta chains below were found in one sample sequenced in a study of regulatory T cells in long-lasting Graves disease. Time point meaning: newly diagnosed GD, antithyroid drugs for less than 3 months. RNA from PBMCs was the source of the TCR library. Construction of TCR beta libraries relied on iRepertoire HTBI primers and on Arm-PCR targeting CDR3 regions. TCRdb redid the calling of the multiplex PCR reads with MiXCR, one entry per CDR3 protein. The sample carries under 250,000 distinct CDR3 sequences, approximately 19% recorded once. The same sample was also used in a study of T cells in Graves' hyperthyroidism and ophthalmopathy.

This sample comprised peripheral blood mononuclear cells (PBMCs), obtained at new diagnosis, from a patient treated with antithyroid drugs. All receptors come from a woman aged 30 to 39 with Graves disease.

The rearrangement links TRBV19 to TRBJ1-5; perhaps TRBD1 as D (5 bases). This CDR3 has 13 amino acids. CDR1 is LNHDA and CDR2 is SQIVND in the germline V gene (reference sequence). V shed 0 bases and J shed 7 bases, with 7 bases lying between them. Written as DNA, the CDR3 is TGTGCCAGTAGTATAGAACGGGACCAGCCCCAGCATTTT. Amino acids: CASSIERDQPQHF.

On this clonotype: With a much larger clone just one base away, this may be a read error. V gene TRBV7-3 combines with J gene TRBJ1-2, with 8 positions matching TRBD1. Germline CDR1 SGHTA, CDR2 FQGTGA. The CDR3 loop spans 14 amino acids. V trimming: 5 bases; J trimming: 5 bases; junction bases outside the gene matches: 7. CDR3 in DNA: TGTGCCAGCAGCACCCAGGGACAGGATTATGGCTACACCTTC. This sequence encodes CASSTQGQDYGYTF.

There are many counts of this clonotype. The J gene is TRBJ2-7, the V gene TRBV20-1, with 9 bases lining up with TRBD2. The CDR3 spans 13 residues. Looked up from germline, CDR1 is DFQATT and CDR2 is SNEGSKA (reference sequence). V lost 3 bases to trimming and J lost 7 bases; unmatched junction nucleotides: 7. The CDR3 sequence: CSASLAGTMEQYF. Here the CDR3 DNA reads TGCAGTGCTAGCCTAGCGGGGACAATGGAGCAGTACTTC.

This clonotype was counted at least ten times. The rearrangement uses TRBV10-3 and TRBJ1-2; D gene uncertain. Germline lookup yields CDR1 ENHRY and CDR2 SYGVKD. V was shortened by 2 bases and J by 5 bases, with 12 bases between the two germline ends. This CDR3 is built from 14 residues. CDR3 nucleotides: TGTGCCATCAGTGAGGTGAGCTTGGCGTATGGCTACACCTTC. Its protein is CAISEVSLAYGYTF.

Notes on this clonotype: A read error is likely here: a far larger clone is one base away. The chain employs TRBV30 and TRBJ2-3; D is perhaps TRBD1 (6 bases). The J call may be wrong; the DNA end is better matched by TRBJ1-1. The CDR3 loop spans 12 amino acids. The germline gives CDR1 GTSNPN, CDR2 SVGIG (reference sequence). This CDR3 is CAWTEQGHEAFF. The CDR3, as DNA: TGTGCCTGGACAGAACAGGGCCACGAAGCTTTCTTT.

As concerns this clonotype: Since the CDR3 does not end with the conserved phenylalanine or tryptophan, this likely comes from a read error. The rearrangement links TRBV18 to TRBJ2-3; 9 bases agree with TRBD1. V trimming: 4 bases; J trimming: 2 bases; junction bases outside the gene matches: 13. Per germline, CDR1 KGHSH and CDR2 LQKENI. The CDR3 covers 18 residues. CDR3 residues: CASSLYTAGTGTTDTQYL. The CDR3 DNA reads TGTGCCAGCTCACTTTATACCGCCGGGACAGGGACCACAGATACGCAGTATCTT.

This clonotype was recorded at least ten times. The chain has TRBV6-1 and TRBJ2-2, with a tentative D call TRBD2 (6 bases). Germline CDR1 is MNHNS and CDR2 is SASEGT. This CDR3 has 15 amino acids. V was cut by 8 bases and J by 5 bases, with 18 bases left in between. CDR3 in DNA: TGTGCCAGCCCCCCGGGCGGGGAAGAAACCGGGGAGCTGTTTTTT. This translates into CASPPGGEETGELFF.

This clonotype was counted at least ten times. The CDR3 is CACSRETAINEKLFF. Written as DNA, the CDR3 is TGTGCCTGCTCCCGTGAGACAGCTATTAATGAAAAACTGTTTTTT. The rearrangement links TRBV3-1 to TRBJ1-4, with TRBD1 as a possible D gene (5 bases). Trimming removed 11 bases from V and 4 bases from J, with 20 bases in between. Germline lookup yields CDR1 LGHDT and CDR2 YNNKEL (reference sequence). CDR3 length equals 15 residues.

CDR3 sequence: CASSDRLAGLLNEQFF. The CDR3 DNA sequence: TGTGCCAGCAGTGACAGACTAGCGGGCCTTTTAAATGAGCAGTTCTTC. The gene calls are TRBV2 and TRBJ2-1; TRBD2 agrees at 10 bases. The CDR3 runs to 16 residues. Germline V lookup: CDR1 SNHLY, CDR2 FYNNEI. With 3 bases clipped from V and 7 bases from J, the junction kept 9 bases outside the gene matches.

This clonotype was found many times. The chain has TRBV20-1 and TRBJ1-2; TRBD1 agrees at 7 bases. CDR1 is DFQATT and CDR2 is SNEGSKA in the germline V gene (reference sequence). The CDR3 runs to 12 residues. Losses at the gene ends were 6 bases for V and 3 bases for J; bases not matched to a gene: 4. DNA for the CDR3: TGCAGTGCCAGACAGGGTGACTATGGCTACACCTTC. Translated, it gives CSARQGDYGYTF.

Worth noting for this clonotype: Only one base separates this from a far larger clonotype, so it likely reflects a read error. The chain joins TRBV6-2 or TRBV6-3 to TRBJ2-5; 12 bases fit TRBD1. The germline CDR1 and CDR2 sequences are MNHEY and SVGEGT. The CDR3 is 14 residues long. The CDR3 DNA reads TGTGCCAGCTTCGGGACAGGGGGCTTCAATGAGCAGCTCTTC. Amino acid sequence: CASFGTGGFNEQLF.

This clonotype was seen at least ten times. The genes are TRBV30 and TRBJ2-1; D is unresolved. The CDR3 consists of 12 residues. The germline V and J ends were trimmed by 5 bases and 10 bases, with 15 bases remaining between them. Germline V gene sequence: CDR1 GTSNPN, CDR2 SVGIG (reference sequence). CDR3 protein: CAWGITVGEQFF. The CDR3 coding sequence is TGTGCCTGGGGTATTACGGTCGGCGAGCAGTTCTTC.

The V and J genes are TRBV6-5 and TRBJ2-6; 8 bases match TRBD2. From germline, CDR1 is MNHEY and CDR2 SVGAGI. This CDR3 contains 16 residues. Trimming cost V 5 bases and J 2 bases; bases outside gene matches: 5. CDR3 DNA: TGTGCCAGCAGTACGGGGGGGCTAGCTGGGGCCAACGTCCTGACTTTC. Residues: CASSTGGLAGANVLTF.

Only a few counts were recorded for this clonotype. The chain has TRBV5-1 and TRBJ2-7; D might be TRBD1 (6 bases). CDR3 length: 16 residues. V dropped 4 bases and J dropped 0 bases, with 17 bases sitting between them. In germline, CDR1 is SGHRS, CDR2 YFSETQ. CDR3 coding DNA: TGCGCCAGCAGCCTATTACAGGGATTAGACTCCTACGAGCAGTACTTC. Translation gives CASSLLQGLDSYEQYF.

Ten or more counts support this clonotype. V is TRBV11-2 and J is TRBJ1-2; the match to TRBD1 covers 9 bases. Germline trimming cut 5 bases from V and 6 bases from J; bases unmatched to any gene: 13. This CDR3 is 16 amino acids long. Germline lookup yields CDR1 SGHAT and CDR2 FQNNGV. CDR3 bases: TGTGCCAGCAGCCCCGGTACAGGGGGCGGCTTCGATGGCTACACCTTC. Its translation is CASSPGTGGGFDGYTF.

This clonotype has at least ten counts. V is TRBV7-2 and J is TRBJ2-7, with D maybe TRBD1 (5 bases). The germline V and J ends were trimmed by 0 bases and 3 bases, with 12 bases remaining between them. Germline CDR1 and CDR2: SGHTA and FQGNSA. CDR3 size: 15 residues. CDR3 DNA: TGTGCCAGCAGCTTAGCATGGCAGGGAAGCTACGAGCAGTACTTC. It encodes CASSLAWQGSYEQYF. Full variable domain (rest looked up from reference TRBV7-2 and TRBJ2-7): GAGVSQSPSNKVTEKGKDVELRCDPISGHTALYWYRQSLGQGLEFLIYFQGNSAPDKSGLPSDRFSAERTGGSVSTLTIQRTQQEDSAVYLCASSLAWQGSYEQYFGPGTRLTVT.